The 28 T cell receptor beta chains presented below share a single source sample, sequenced in a study of blood T cell repertoires in COVID-19. TCRdb's table, derived via immunoSEQ multiplex PCR, lists solely in-frame clones and lacks some. The sample has about 96,000 clones, approximately 84% seen once; the top ten hold around 15%. Specimen: peripheral blood. The receptors derive from a woman aged 60-75 years with acute or convalescent COVID-19.

The rearrangement uses TRBV18 and TRBJ1-3; 8 bases line up with TRBD1. V lost 5 bases, J lost 2 bases, and 5 bases stayed unmatched. Looked up from germline, CDR1 is KGHSH and CDR2 is LQKENI. The CDR3 extends over 15 amino acids. The CDR3 nucleotides are TGTGCCAGCTCAACCGACAGGGGTGCTGGAAACACCATATATTTT. Its translation is CASSTDRGAGNTIYF. Supplemented by reference TRBV18 and TRBJ1-3, the full variable domain reads NAGVMQNPRHLVRRRGQEARLRCSPMKGHSHVYWYRQLPEEGLKFMVYLQKENIIDESGMPKERFSAEFPKEGPSILRIQQVVRGDSAAYFCASSTDRGAGNTIYFGEGSWLTVV.

The chain employs TRBV3-1 (or the pseudogene TRBV3-2) and TRBJ1-1; possible D gene TRBD1, 6 bases. Trimming took 4 bases from V and 6 from J, leaving 30 bases between them. The CDR3 consists of 19 residues. Germline assignment: CDR1 LGHDT and CDR2 YNNKEL (reference sequence). The CDR3 nucleotides read TGTGCCAGCAGCCCAAAACCTAGGGGGACCGGAAAAATTGACGCTGAAGCTTTCTTT. Its translation is CASSPKPRGTGKIDAEAFF.

The V and J genes are TRBV4-1 and TRBJ1-2; D gene unclear. The germline gives CDR1 MGHRA, CDR2 YSYEKL. The CDR3 is 15 amino acids. The V end was cut by 2 bases, the J end by 3 bases, with 13 bases between. CDR3 sequence: CASSQRSTDYYGYTF. CDR3 nucleotide sequence: TGCGCCAGCAGCCAACGATCAACAGATTACTATGGCTACACCTTC.

This clone was seen only a few times. The V call is TRBV4-2, the J call TRBJ1-1; D is unresolved. V was pared by 3 bases and J by 3 bases, with 8 bases between. Germline V gene data show CDR1 as LGHNA and CDR2 as YNFKEQ. This CDR3 has 13 residues. CDR3 in amino acids: CASSHMADTEAFF. The CDR3 coding sequence is TGTGCCAGCAGCCATATGGCGGACACTGAAGCTTTCTTT.

The rearrangement joins TRBV29-1 to TRBJ1-1; D gene unclear. CDR3 length equals 12 residues. CDR1 is SQVTM, CDR2 ANQGSEA, per germline. V lost 4 bases to trimming and J lost 6 bases, with 12 bases between them. The CDR3 nucleotides read TGCAGCGTTGGAGACACAGTCGCTGAAGCTTTCTTT. Translated: CSVGDTVAEAFF.

This chain's CDR3 is CATLPLAPPGEAFF. The CDR3 DNA reads as TGTGCCACCCTTCCCTTAGCCCCCCCGGGTGAAGCTTTCTTT. This chain uses TRBV10-3 with TRBJ1-1, with no clear D. V gave up 10 bases and J gave up 7 bases, with 22 bases separating them. The V gene's germline CDR1 is ENHRY and CDR2 SYGVKD. The CDR3 length is 14 residues.

This clone showed up just a few times. CDR3 nucleotide sequence: TGTGCCAGCAGCTTAGACTCAGGGGGACACGAGCAGTACTTC. Translating gives CASSLDSGGHEQYF. The rearrangement joins TRBV11-2 to TRBJ2-7; TRBD1 aligns across 7 bases. The CDR3 length is 14 residues. Germline assignment: CDR1 SGHAT and CDR2 FQNNGV. Trimming took 0 bases from V and 5 from J; bases not matched to a gene: 4.

The chain recombines TRBV4-1 with TRBJ2-7, with 7 bases aligning to TRBD1. This CDR3 is 14 amino acids long. V lost 4 bases, J lost 4 bases, and 7 bases stayed unmatched. Per the germline V gene, CDR1 is MGHRA and CDR2 is YSYEKL. The CDR3 sequence: CASSRGQAIYEQYF. In nucleotides, the CDR3 is TGCGCCAGCAGCCGAGGACAGGCTATTTACGAGCAGTACTTC.

V usage is TRBV4-2 and J usage is TRBJ2-2; 7 nucleotides match TRBD1. V was pared by 5 bases and J by 2 bases, with 8 bases of the junction left unmatched. Germline CDR1 reads LGHNA; CDR2 reads YNFKEQ. The length of the CDR3 is 16 residues. CDR3 coding DNA: TGTGCCAGCAGCAAGCCGGGACAGACCAACACCGGGGAGCTGTTTTTT. Translating gives CASSKPGQTNTGELFF.

The chain recombines TRBV5-4 with TRBJ2-2, with 7 bases aligning to TRBD1. This CDR3 is built from 16 residues. The V gene's germline CDR1 is SGHNT and CDR2 YYREEE (reference sequence). V gave up 3 bases and J gave up 4 bases; unmatched junction bases: 9. The CDR3 here is CASSSGQAISTGELFF. The CDR3 coding sequence is TGTGCCAGCAGCTCCGGACAGGCGATCTCCACCGGGGAGCTGTTTTTT.

The chain uses TRBV18 and TRBJ1-1, with D possibly being TRBD1 (5 bases). V lost 3 bases and J 7 bases, leaving 9 bases between the germline ends. CDR3 length equals 12 residues. Germline CDR1 is KGHSH and CDR2 is LQKENI. The DNA for the CDR3 is TGTGCCAGCTCACCTAGGGGTTATGAAGCTTTCTTT. As protein: CASSPRGYEAFF.

V is TRBV28 and J is TRBJ1-5, with D possibly being TRBD1 (5 bases). The CDR3 covers 15 residues. Germline lookup yields CDR1 MDHEN and CDR2 SYDVKM. Trimming left V 7 bases short and J 0 bases short, with 13 bases between. CDR3 region: CASKPRAYSNQPQHF. In DNA form, the CDR3 reads TGTGCCAGCAAGCCCAGGGCGTATAGCAATCAGCCCCAGCATTTT. The whole variable domain, filled in from reference TRBV28 and TRBJ1-5, reads DVKVTQSSRYLVKRTGEKVFLECVQDMDHENMFWYRQDPGLGLRLIYFSYDVKMKEKGDIPEGYSVSREKKERFSLILESASTNQTSMYLCASKPRAYSNQPQHFGDGTRLSIL.

The gene calls are TRBV7-2 and TRBJ2-2, with 13 positions matching TRBD2. Germline CDR1 SGHTA, CDR2 FQGNSA. V gave up 6 bases and J gave up 5 bases; unmatched junction bases: 12. This CDR3 contains 18 residues. CDR3: CASSDELAGGFRTGELFF. The DNA of the CDR3 is TGTGCCAGCAGTGATGAACTAGCGGGGGGGTTTAGGACCGGGGAGCTGTTTTTT.

The chain employs TRBV5-1 and TRBJ2-3; D is perhaps TRBD1 (5 bases). V shed 5 bases and J shed 4 bases, with 20 bases lying between them. CDR3 length equals 16 residues. Germline V gives CDR1 SGHRS, CDR2 YFSETQ. DNA of the CDR3: TGCGCCAGCAGTATGGACACCCCACGGCCCCCAGATACGCAGTATTTT. Its protein product is CASSMDTPRPPDTQYF.

The chain employs TRBV20-1 and TRBJ2-2, with 8 bases matching TRBD2. V gave up 3 bases and J gave up 7 bases; unmatched junction bases: 7. The CDR3 runs 14 residues. The germline CDR1 and CDR2 sequences are DFQATT and SNEGSKA (reference sequence). The CDR3 here is CSASRLARNGELFF. The CDR3 DNA sequence: TGCAGTGCTAGTCGACTAGCGAGGAACGGGGAGCTGTTTTTT.

The chain employs TRBV3-1 (or the pseudogene TRBV3-2) and TRBJ2-5; 7 bases line up with TRBD2. With 8 bases clipped from V and 4 bases from J, the junction kept 19 bases outside the gene matches. The CDR3 is 17 amino acids. From germline, CDR1 is LGHDT and CDR2 YNNKEL (reference sequence). The CDR3 coding sequence is TGTGCCAGCGCTGTGGCCCCATTGGTGGGGGGGAGAGAGACCCAGTACTTC. This codes for CASAVAPLVGGRETQYF.

The chain combines TRBV7-6 with TRBJ1-1, with D maybe TRBD1 (5 bases). Germline CDR1 is SGHVS and CDR2 is FNYEAQ. V lost 5 bases and J lost 4, with 17 bases in between. The CDR3 has 15 residues. The CDR3 DNA follows: TGTGCCAGCAGCCAAATCCCCCGGGGGGGCACTGAAGCTTTCTTT. The encoded protein is CASSQIPRGGTEAFF. The complete variable domain, with remaining parts taken from reference TRBV7-6 and TRBJ1-1, reads GAGVSQSPRYKVTKRGQDVALRCDPISGHVSLYWYRQALGQGPEFLTYFNYEAQQDKSGLPNDRFSAERPEGSISTLTIQRTEQRDSAMYRCASSQIPRGGTEAFFGQGTRLTVV.

This clone was picked up one time. The V call is TRBV11-3, the J call TRBJ2-6; 8 nucleotides align to TRBD1. V was clipped by 1 base and J by 1 base; unmatched bases: 9. The CDR3 consists of 19 residues. Germline V gene data show CDR1 as SGHNT and CDR2 as YENEEA. The CDR3 coding sequence is TGTGCCAGCAGCTTAGTTCGGGGGACAGGCGGATCTGGGGCCAACGTCCTGACTTTC. Encoded protein: CASSLVRGTGGSGANVLTF.

V usage is TRBV7-4 and J usage is TRBJ1-4, with 7 positions matching TRBD1. Germline CDR1 SGHVT, CDR2 SQSDAQ. V shed 5 bases and J 8 bases; nucleotides not matched to a gene: 11. The CDR3 has 15 residues. The CDR3 loop is CASSPFRDRVEKLFF. In nucleotides, the CDR3 is TGTGCCAGCAGCCCCTTCCGCGACAGGGTCGAAAAACTGTTTTTT.

This clone was seen a handful of times. The gene calls are TRBV5-6 and TRBJ1-5, with TRBD1 matching over 7 bases. The junction had 6 bases not matched to a gene; V was cut back by 3 bases and J by 0 bases. Looked up from germline, CDR1 is SGHDT and CDR2 is YYEEEE. The CDR3 has 16 amino acids. CDR3 residues: CASSSLGTASNQPQHF. DNA for the CDR3: TGTGCCAGCAGCTCCCTGGGGACAGCTAGCAATCAGCCCCAGCATTTT. The full variable domain, rest sourced from reference TRBV5-6 and TRBJ1-5, is DAGVTQSPTHLIKTRGQQVTLRCSPKSGHDTVSWYQQALGQGPQFIFQYYEEEERQRGNFPDRFSGHQFPNYSSELNVNALLLGDSALYLCASSSLGTASNQPQHFGDGTRLSIL.

The chain carries TRBV18 and TRBJ1-5, with unresolved D. V dropped 2 bases and J dropped 0 bases, with 8 bases sitting between them. This CDR3 spans 15 amino acids. CDR1 is KGHSH and CDR2 is LQKENI in the germline V gene. In DNA form, the CDR3 reads TGTGCCAGCTCACCAACACAGTATAGCAATCAGCCCCAGCATTTT. It translates to CASSPTQYSNQPQHF.

The chain uses TRBV12-5 and TRBJ2-3; tentative D call: TRBD2 (5 bases). Germline CDR1 and CDR2: LGHNT and FRNRAP. The CDR3 sequence is 14 residues long. Deletions cut 3 bases from V and 2 bases from J, with 9 bases between. The CDR3 here is CASGLPSPTDTQYF. CDR3 sequence (DNA): TGTGCTAGTGGTTTACCTAGCCCCACAGATACGCAGTATTTT.

The chain has TRBV7-2 and TRBJ2-7, with TRBD2 matching over 9 bases. There are 18 residues in the CDR3. Germline lookup yields CDR1 SGHTA and CDR2 FQGNSA. J lost 3 bases, V lost 7 bases, and 19 bases had no gene match. CDR3 in amino acids: CASNSGPPGTSLIYEQYF. Here the CDR3 DNA reads TGTGCCAGCAACTCCGGACCCCCCGGGACTAGCCTCATCTACGAGCAGTACTTC. Variable domain in full (rest from reference TRBV7-2 and TRBJ2-7): GAGVSQSPSNKVTEKGKDVELRCDPISGHTALYWYRQSLGQGLEFLIYFQGNSAPDKSGLPSDRFSAERTGGSVSTLTIQRTQQEDSAVYLCASNSGPPGTSLIYEQYFGPGTRLTVT.

The J gene is TRBJ1-6, the V gene TRBV30; possible D gene TRBD1, 6 bases. This CDR3 spans 15 amino acids. Between the trimmed V and J ends, which lost 7 bases and 6 bases, there was a span of 19 bases. Looked up from germline, CDR1 is GTSNPN and CDR2 is SVGIG (reference sequence). The CDR3 is CASSGQGLSNSPLHF. In nucleotides, the CDR3 is TGTGCCTCCTCAGGGCAGGGGCTGTCTAATTCACCCCTCCACTTT.

This chain joins TRBV4-2 and TRBJ2-7; D is perhaps TRBD2 (6 bases). The CDR3 covers 15 residues. V was shortened by 0 bases and J by 0 bases, with 9 bases between the two germline ends. Germline V gene data show CDR1 as LGHNA and CDR2 as YNFKEQ. The CDR3 coding sequence is TGTGCCAGCAGCCAAGATGGGGGGATCTCCTACGAGCAGTACTTC. Translation gives CASSQDGGISYEQYF.

The chain employs TRBV7-9 and TRBJ2-7, with D tentatively TRBD2 (6 bases). Between the trimmed V and J ends, which lost 2 bases and 3 bases, there was a span of 14 bases. Germline lookup yields CDR1 SEHNR and CDR2 FQNEAQ (reference sequence). The CDR3 has 15 amino acids. The CDR3 is CASSLNSLGGYEQYF. In DNA, the CDR3 is TGTGCCAGCAGCTTAAACTCGTTGGGAGGCTACGAGCAGTACTTC.

The genes are TRBV10-3 and TRBJ1-3; 9 bases line up with TRBD1. CDR3 length equals 16 residues. Germline CDR1 and CDR2: ENHRY and SYGVKD. V shed 1 base and J 2 bases; nucleotides not matched to a gene: 3. The CDR3 is CAISEFRQGAGNTIYF. The CDR3 coding sequence is TGTGCCATCAGTGAGTTTCGACAGGGGGCTGGAAACACCATATATTTT.

Regarding this clone: Other DNA sequences of this sample code for an identical CDR3. The chain couples TRBV7-9 to TRBJ1-5; D is uncertain. The length of the CDR3 is 13 residues. Germline values: CDR1 SEHNR, CDR2 FQNEAQ (reference sequence). Trimming removed 2 bases at V and 4 bases at J, with 6 bases between. The CDR3, as DNA: TGTGCCAGCAGCTTATCCCTGAATCAGCCCCAGCATTTT. This gives the protein CASSLSLNQPQHF.